This T cell receptor (beta chain) was sequenced for a study of blood T cell repertoires in COVID-19. Overall study: Italy, Spain and the United States were the sources of the convalescent and acute COVID-19 samples.

Measured with immunoSEQ multiplex PCR; TCRdb has only the in-frame clones, and not every one. The profile shows hundreds of thousands of clones, 84% of them singletons. This CDR3 spans 16 amino acids. Germline values: CDR1 KGHSH, CDR2 LQKENI. The V and J ends lost 1 base and 6 bases, in that order; junction bases with no gene match: 5. The sequence was collected from a man in his thirties or forties with active or convalescent COVID-19. The chain carries TRBV18 and TRBJ2-4; 11 bases are a match to TRBD1. Sequenced input: peripheral blood. The DNA for the CDR3 is TGTGCCAGCTCACCACTGGACAGGGGGCGGGGAAACATTCAGTACTTC. This sequence encodes CASSPLDRGRGNIQYF.